The rows below give T cell receptor beta chains drawn from one sample of a study of T cells after yellow fever vaccination. MiXCR was run by TCRdb on the 5' RACE reads, yielding one entry per CDR3 protein. This table holds over 100,000 distinct CDR3 sequences, around 8.6% found once. Sample: CD8+ T cells sorted from PBMCs, taken 45 days after the yellow fever booster vaccination. These receptors came from a man aged 30 to 45 who received the YFV17D yellow fever vaccine. Both conserved end residues are part of each CDR3. The D gene is left open where the match is weak. Not every row has a clone size; where given, it reads once, few, many or a size class.

j_call: TRBJ2-7
v_call: TRBV12-3/TRBV12-4
d_call: TRBD1
clone_size: .
cdr3_aa: CASSPPGQEYYEQYF
cdr3_nt: TGTGCCAGCAGTCCCCCCGGACAGGAGTACTACGAGCAGTACTTC

j_call: TRBJ1-2
v_call: TRBV6-1
d_call: .
clone_size: many
cdr3_aa: CASKLGRSGYGYTF
cdr3_nt: TGTGCCAGCAAGCTTGGGCGGTCCGGCTATGGCTACACCTTC

j_call: TRBJ2-5
v_call: TRBV9
d_call: .
clone_size: .
cdr3_aa: CASSILDSTFETQYF
cdr3_nt: TGTGCCAGCAGCATTTTGGACAGTACTTTTGAGACCCAGTACTTC

j_call: TRBJ2-7
v_call: TRBV7-6
d_call: .
clone_size: many
cdr3_aa: CASSPEGGGPYEQYF
cdr3_nt: TGTGCCAGCAGCCCAGAAGGGGGAGGGCCCTACGAGCAGTACTTC

j_call: TRBJ2-2
v_call: TRBV7-9
d_call: .
clone_size: few
cdr3_aa: CASSTSVALRNTGELFF
cdr3_nt: TGTGCCAGCAGCACTTCAGTGGCACTAAGGAACACCGGGGAGCTGTTTTTT

j_call: TRBJ1-3
v_call: TRBV20-1
d_call: .
clone_size: .
cdr3_aa: CSARQRLSGNTIYF
cdr3_nt: TGCAGTGCCCGGCAACGACTCTCTGGAAACACCATATATTTT

j_call: TRBJ2-1
v_call: TRBV7-9
d_call: TRBD2
clone_size: many
cdr3_aa: CASSNLLAGPEGEQFF
cdr3_nt: TGTGCCAGCAGCAACCTACTAGCGGGGCCCGAGGGTGAGCAGTTCTTC

j_call: TRBJ2-5
v_call: TRBV11-3
d_call: TRBD2
clone_size: .
cdr3_aa: CASSQRLAGEAETQYF
cdr3_nt: TGTGCCAGCAGCCAACGACTAGCGGGAGAAGCAGAGACCCAGTACTTC

j_call: TRBJ2-1
v_call: TRBV4-2
d_call: TRBD1
clone_size: many
cdr3_aa: CASSQGGTGFGEQFF
cdr3_nt: TGTGCCAGCAGCCAAGGTGGGACAGGGTTTGGTGAGCAGTTCTTC

j_call: TRBJ2-2
v_call: TRBV5-5
d_call: .
clone_size: many
cdr3_aa: CASSLDPSAYRTGELFF
cdr3_nt: TGTGCCAGCAGCTTGGATCCTAGCGCTTATCGGACCGGGGAGCTGTTTTTT

j_call: TRBJ2-1
v_call: TRBV7-8
d_call: .
clone_size: many
cdr3_aa: CASSFSGRGNEQFF
cdr3_nt: TGTGCCAGCAGCTTTAGTGGAAGGGGCAATGAGCAGTTCTTC

j_call: TRBJ2-7
v_call: TRBV10-3
d_call: TRBD2
clone_size: many
cdr3_aa: CAISELGLGDYEQYF
cdr3_nt: TGTGCCATCAGTGAGTTGGGACTAGGGGACTACGAGCAGTACTTC

j_call: TRBJ2-7
v_call: TRBV7-8
d_call: .
clone_size: many
cdr3_aa: CASSPTTGVAYEQYF
cdr3_nt: TGTGCCAGCAGCCCTACCACCGGGGTTGCCTACGAGCAGTACTTC

j_call: TRBJ1-2
v_call: TRBV14
d_call: .
clone_size: few
cdr3_aa: CASSRVDRSADYTF
cdr3_nt: TGTGCCAGCAGCCGCGTGGACAGATCCGCGGACTACACCTTC

j_call: TRBJ2-7
v_call: TRBV5-6
d_call: .
clone_size: many
cdr3_aa: CASSPRWDASYEQYF
cdr3_nt: TGTGCCAGCAGTCCGCGGTGGGACGCGTCCTACGAGCAGTACTTC

j_call: TRBJ2-3
v_call: TRBV5-1
d_call: .
clone_size: .
cdr3_aa: CASSFAEGTDTQYF
cdr3_nt: TGCGCCAGCAGCTTCGCTGAGGGCACAGATACGCAGTATTTT

j_call: TRBJ1-6
v_call: TRBV18
d_call: .
clone_size: many
cdr3_aa: CASSPLGGEYLLHF
cdr3_nt: TGTGCCAGCTCACCATTGGGGGGGGAGTATCTCCTCCACTTT

j_call: TRBJ2-2
v_call: TRBV27
d_call: TRBD2
clone_size: many
cdr3_aa: CASLAGGGTGELFF
cdr3_nt: TGTGCCAGCCTAGCGGGAGGAGGGACCGGGGAGCTGTTTTTT

j_call: TRBJ2-5
v_call: TRBV15
d_call: TRBD2
clone_size: many
cdr3_aa: CATSPVGGGPETQYF
cdr3_nt: TGTGCCACCAGCCCAGTTGGCGGGGGGCCCGAGACCCAGTACTTC

j_call: TRBJ2-7
v_call: TRBV6-1
d_call: TRBD2
clone_size: .
cdr3_aa: CASSVSGYQSYEQYF
cdr3_nt: TGTGCCAGCAGTGTTAGCGGGTACCAATCCTACGAGCAGTACTTC

j_call: TRBJ2-3
v_call: TRBV20-1
d_call: .
clone_size: many
cdr3_aa: CSAKDSSYTDTQYF
cdr3_nt: TGCAGTGCTAAGGACTCTTCTTACACAGATACGCAGTATTTT

j_call: TRBJ1-1
v_call: TRBV20-1
d_call: .
clone_size: many
cdr3_aa: CSARDLRRTEAFF
cdr3_nt: TGCAGTGCTAGAGATTTGAGGCGGACTGAAGCTTTCTTT

j_call: TRBJ2-3
v_call: TRBV20-1
d_call: TRBD1
clone_size: few
cdr3_aa: CSARDRDRVITDTQYF
cdr3_nt: TGCAGTGCTAGAGACCGGGACAGGGTAATCACAGATACGCAGTATTTT

j_call: TRBJ2-7
v_call: TRBV29-1
d_call: TRBD2
clone_size: many
cdr3_aa: CSVVGLAGRYEQYF
cdr3_nt: TGCAGCGTTGTCGGACTAGCGGGAAGGTACGAGCAGTACTTC

j_call: TRBJ2-4
v_call: TRBV20-1
d_call: TRBD2
clone_size: few
cdr3_aa: CSARAGGREAKNIQYF
cdr3_nt: TGCAGTGCTAGGGCCGGCGGGAGGGAGGCCAAAAACATTCAGTACTTC

j_call: TRBJ2-5
v_call: TRBV29-1
d_call: .
clone_size: many
cdr3_aa: CSVEEFLPQETQYF
cdr3_nt: TGCAGCGTTGAAGAGTTCCTACCCCAAGAGACCCAGTACTTC

j_call: TRBJ2-5
v_call: TRBV28
d_call: .
clone_size: .
cdr3_aa: CASSLWLSSEGETQYF
cdr3_nt: TGTGCCAGCAGTTTATGGCTCAGCTCGGAGGGGGAGACCCAGTACTTC

j_call: TRBJ2-1
v_call: TRBV27
d_call: .
clone_size: many
cdr3_aa: CASSFQVVSHNEQFF
cdr3_nt: TGTGCCAGCAGTTTCCAGGTGGTCTCCCACAATGAGCAGTTCTTC

j_call: TRBJ2-1
v_call: TRBV7-2
d_call: TRBD2
clone_size: many
cdr3_aa: CASNAPGRPYNEQFF
cdr3_nt: TGTGCCAGCAACGCCCCCGGGAGGCCCTACAATGAGCAGTTCTTC

j_call: TRBJ2-7
v_call: TRBV27
d_call: .
clone_size: few
cdr3_aa: CASSFQGKAYEQYF
cdr3_nt: TGTGCCAGCAGTTTTCAGGGGAAGGCCTACGAGCAGTACTTC

j_call: TRBJ2-1
v_call: TRBV20-1
d_call: .
clone_size: few
cdr3_aa: CSARALGNEQFF
cdr3_nt: TGCAGTGCTAGAGCGCTAGGCAATGAGCAGTTCTTC

j_call: TRBJ2-1
v_call: TRBV7-2
d_call: .
clone_size: .
cdr3_aa: CASSLQRSSYNEQFF
cdr3_nt: TGTGCCAGCAGCCTACAGCGGAGCTCCTACAATGAGCAGTTCTTC

j_call: TRBJ2-7
v_call: TRBV12-3/TRBV12-4
d_call: TRBD2
clone_size: many
cdr3_aa: CASSPLAAYEQYF
cdr3_nt: TGTGCCAGCAGTCCGCTAGCGGCCTACGAGCAGTACTTC

j_call: TRBJ2-7
v_call: TRBV18
d_call: TRBD1
clone_size: many
cdr3_aa: CASSRLPGQGAYEQYF
cdr3_nt: TGTGCCAGCTCACGCCTGCCGGGACAGGGGGCCTACGAGCAGTACTTC

j_call: TRBJ2-5
v_call: TRBV4-1
d_call: TRBD1
clone_size: .
cdr3_aa: CASSPGRGLQETQYF
cdr3_nt: TGCGCCAGCAGCCCTGGCAGGGGGCTACAAGAGACCCAGTACTTC

j_call: TRBJ1-4
v_call: TRBV29-1
d_call: .
clone_size: .
cdr3_aa: CSVLTGSNEKLFF
cdr3_nt: TGCAGCGTCCTGACGGGCTCTAATGAAAAACTGTTTTTT

j_call: TRBJ2-6
v_call: TRBV11-2
d_call: .
clone_size: many
cdr3_aa: CASSISGANVLTF
cdr3_nt: TGTGCCAGCAGCATCTCTGGGGCCAACGTCCTGACTTTC

j_call: TRBJ1-1
v_call: TRBV12-3/TRBV12-4
d_call: .
clone_size: many
cdr3_aa: CASSLILGVTEAFF
cdr3_nt: TGTGCCAGCAGTTTAATATTGGGGGTGACTGAAGCTTTCTTT

j_call: TRBJ2-7
v_call: TRBV4-3
d_call: TRBD1
clone_size: many
cdr3_aa: CASSQAGTGYYEQYF
cdr3_nt: TGCGCCAGCAGCCAAGCCGGGACAGGGTACTACGAGCAGTACTTC

j_call: TRBJ2-1
v_call: TRBV7-6
d_call: TRBD2
clone_size: many
cdr3_aa: CASSLDGTSRYNEQFF
cdr3_nt: TGTGCCAGCAGCTTAGACGGGACTAGCCGATACAATGAGCAGTTCTTC

j_call: TRBJ2-7
v_call: TRBV7-9
d_call: .
clone_size: few
cdr3_aa: CASSLPRGGGGEQYF
cdr3_nt: TGTGCCAGCAGCCTCCCGCGAGGGGGGGGAGGCGAGCAGTACTTC

j_call: TRBJ2-1
v_call: TRBV6-1
d_call: TRBD2
clone_size: many
cdr3_aa: CASSALAGVYNEQFF
cdr3_nt: TGTGCCAGCAGTGCCCTAGCGGGGGTCTACAATGAGCAGTTCTTC

j_call: TRBJ2-7
v_call: TRBV2
d_call: TRBD2
clone_size: few
cdr3_aa: CASKSSGLASYEQYF
cdr3_nt: TGTGCCAGCAAATCCTCAGGACTAGCATCCTACGAGCAGTACTTC

j_call: TRBJ2-7
v_call: TRBV7-2
d_call: .
clone_size: few
cdr3_aa: CASSLDLMWGYEQYF
cdr3_nt: TGTGCCAGCAGCTTAGATTTGATGTGGGGTTACGAGCAGTACTTC

j_call: TRBJ2-3
v_call: TRBV20-1
d_call: .
clone_size: few
cdr3_aa: CSAGFDPSETSTDTQYF
cdr3_nt: TGCAGTGCTGGATTTGACCCTAGCGAAACTAGCACAGATACGCAGTATTTT

j_call: TRBJ2-3
v_call: TRBV14
d_call: .
clone_size: .
cdr3_aa: CASSQDRRADTQYF
cdr3_nt: TGTGCCAGCAGCCAAGATCGACGAGCAGATACGCAGTATTTT

j_call: TRBJ2-7
v_call: TRBV7-9
d_call: .
clone_size: few
cdr3_aa: CASTLGVSYEQYF
cdr3_nt: TGTGCCAGCACCCTAGGCGTTTCCTACGAGCAGTACTTC

j_call: TRBJ2-3
v_call: TRBV11-2
d_call: .
clone_size: many
cdr3_aa: CASSLITGFSTDTQYF
cdr3_nt: TGTGCCAGCAGTCTCATCACAGGGTTTAGCACAGATACGCAGTATTTT

j_call: TRBJ2-1
v_call: TRBV24-1
d_call: TRBD1
clone_size: many
cdr3_aa: CATSDAKTGEASEQFF
cdr3_nt: TGTGCCACCAGTGATGCAAAGACAGGGGAGGCCAGTGAGCAGTTCTTC

j_call: TRBJ2-2
v_call: TRBV6-2/TRBV6-3
d_call: .
clone_size: many
cdr3_aa: CASERAGELFF
cdr3_nt: TGTGCCAGTGAGAGGGCCGGGGAGCTGTTTTTT

j_call: TRBJ2-3
v_call: TRBV7-9
d_call: TRBD2
clone_size: many
cdr3_aa: CASRVAGGLNTQYF
cdr3_nt: TGTGCCAGCAGAGTAGCGGGAGGGTTGAATACGCAGTATTTT

j_call: TRBJ1-2
v_call: TRBV9
d_call: .
clone_size: many
cdr3_aa: CASSLRRDGYTF
cdr3_nt: TGTGCCAGCAGCTTAAGACGTGACGGCTACACCTTC

j_call: TRBJ2-1
v_call: TRBV7-2
d_call: .
clone_size: few
cdr3_aa: CASSRSTGPLNEQFF
cdr3_nt: TGTGCCAGCAGCCGATCAACCGGACCTTTAAATGAGCAGTTCTTC

j_call: TRBJ2-5
v_call: TRBV5-1
d_call: TRBD2
clone_size: many
cdr3_aa: CASSVGTSGLKETQYF
cdr3_nt: TGCGCCAGCAGCGTAGGGACTAGCGGGCTTAAAGAGACCCAGTACTTC